This is a list of T cell receptor beta chains from one sample in a study of early T cells in non-severe SARS-CoV-2 infection. One entry per CDR3 protein results from TCRdb running MiXCR on the 5' RACE reads. The data show about 58,000 distinct CDR3 sequences, more than 9.5% seen once. The sequenced sample consisted of whole blood. The receptors come from an adult who was a healthcare worker with PCR-confirmed SARS-CoV-2 infection or an uninfected control (not recorded which). The CDR3 runs from the conserved cysteine through the conserved F or W. Fields, in order: J gene, V gene, CDR3 protein.

TRBJ2-3,TRBV11-2,CASSLEVAGTDTQYF
TRBJ2-7,TRBV6-6,CASSWDRLYEQYF
TRBJ2-5,TRBV7-2,CASSSWVAGGKETQYF
TRBJ2-7,TRBV6-9,CASSGGTGPYF
TRBJ2-5,TRBV29-1,CSVWSVETQYF
TRBJ2-7,TRBV29-1,CSVSPGLSYEQYF
TRBJ2-3,TRBV7-9,CASSLPRANTDTQYF
TRBJ1-3,TRBV29-1,CSVTSGNTIYF
TRBJ2-2,TRBV15,CATSRIADKNTGELFF
TRBJ2-5,TRBV20-1,CSARDGRSARETQYF
TRBJ2-5,TRBV18,CASSRQETQYF
TRBJ2-7,TRBV7-6,CASSPHGAYEQYF